This passage covers 5 T cell receptor beta chains from one sample sequenced in a study of blood T cell repertoires in COVID-19. Sequencing was performed with immunoSEQ multiplex PCR; in TCRdb, only in-frame clones are kept and a portion is missing. Among roughly 95,000 clones, approximately 78% were seen once, and the ten largest hold less than 9%. The sequenced material came from peripheral blood. These TCRs come from a man aged 50 to 59 with active or convalescent COVID-19.

The chain links TRBV5-1 to TRBJ1-3; D call uncertain. V gave up 0 bases and J gave up 0 bases, with 7 bases separating them. Germline-derived CDR1 and CDR2 are SGHRS and YFSETQ. The CDR3 has 15 amino acids. The CDR3 DNA sequence: TGCGCCAGCAGCTTGGATGGGAGCTCTGGAAACACCATATATTTT. Translated, it gives CASSLDGSSGNTIYF. The full variable domain, its missing parts supplied by reference TRBV5-1 and TRBJ1-3, is KAGVTQTPRYLIKTRGQQVTLSCSPISGHRSVSWYQQTPGQGLQFLFEYFSETQRNKGNFPGRFSGRQFSNSRSEMNVSTLELGDSALYLCASSLDGSSGNTIYFGEGSWLTVV.

V is TRBV24-1 and J is TRBJ2-7; 7 bases are a match to TRBD2. The germline CDR1 and CDR2 sequences are KGHDR and SFDVKD. CDR3 length: 14 residues. Trimming took 10 bases from V and 2 from J; bases not matched to a gene: 10. The CDR3 here is CATPPYAGAYEQYF. In DNA, the CDR3 is TGTGCCACACCCCCATATGCGGGGGCCTACGAGCAGTACTTC.

This sequence joins TRBV6-5 and TRBJ2-3, with 15 bases lining up with TRBD2. CDR3 size: 15 residues. Germline values: CDR1 MNHEY, CDR2 SVGAGI. V was pared by 6 bases and J by 3 bases, with 1 base of the junction left unmatched. CDR3 amino acids: CASRGTSGGTDTQYF. In nucleotides, the CDR3 is TGTGCCAGCAGGGGGACTAGCGGGGGGACAGATACGCAGTATTTT.

J is TRBJ2-3 and V is TRBV2; 7 bases line up with TRBD2. The trim removed 7 bases at V and 5 bases at J, leaving 9 bases unmatched. Germline V gene sequence: CDR1 SNHLY, CDR2 FYNNEI. The CDR3 has 14 residues. CDR3 residues: CASIPTSSGDTQYF. The DNA for the CDR3 is TGTGCCAGCATCCCGACTAGCTCGGGAGATACGCAGTATTTT.

The chain couples TRBV24-1 to TRBJ2-1; 13 bases line up with TRBD2. The V segment lost 2 bases and the J segment 6 bases; nucleotides outside the gene matches: 6. The length of the CDR3 is 17 residues. Germline V lookup: CDR1 KGHDR, CDR2 SFDVKD. CDR3 region: CATSDSQLAGGPNEQFF. The CDR3 nucleotides read TGTGCCACCAGTGATTCCCAACTAGCGGGGGGGCCCAATGAGCAGTTCTTC.